The clone carrying this T cell receptor (beta chain) has at least ten counts. The target antigen is unknown. The data derive from a study of CD8 T cells in ankylosing spondylitis. Study conclusions and caveats: A number of the motif variants had already been described in reactive arthritis synovial fluid and blood. Matched ankylosing spondylitis synovial fluid reportedly showed significant enrichment of disease-linked clones. Ankylosing spondylitis blood seemed to carry a telltale TCR beta motif made of fewer than ten highly homologous variants. Relatively scarce in peripheral blood, disease-linked clones were CD8+.

The authors made TCR beta libraries by quantitative 5'-RACE with molecular barcodes. TCRdb redid the calling of the 5' RACE reads with MiXCR, one entry per CDR3 protein. The table has 450,000 to 550,000 distinct CDR3 sequences, roughly 5% seen once. Sequences were obtained from blood, either unsorted or a sorted T cell fraction (not recorded which). This clonotype was sampled from a male donor with ankylosing spondylitis.

The CDR3 sequence is CASSRLAGAYEQYF. In DNA, the CDR3 is TGTGCCAGCAGCAGACTAGCGGGAGCCTACGAGCAGTACTTC. The rearrangement links TRBV28 to TRBJ2-7; 12 nucleotides match TRBD2. The CDR3 runs 14 residues. Germline V CDR1 and CDR2: MDHEN, SYDVKM. The J segment lost 2 bases and the V segment lost 6 bases, leaving 2 bases of the junction unmatched.